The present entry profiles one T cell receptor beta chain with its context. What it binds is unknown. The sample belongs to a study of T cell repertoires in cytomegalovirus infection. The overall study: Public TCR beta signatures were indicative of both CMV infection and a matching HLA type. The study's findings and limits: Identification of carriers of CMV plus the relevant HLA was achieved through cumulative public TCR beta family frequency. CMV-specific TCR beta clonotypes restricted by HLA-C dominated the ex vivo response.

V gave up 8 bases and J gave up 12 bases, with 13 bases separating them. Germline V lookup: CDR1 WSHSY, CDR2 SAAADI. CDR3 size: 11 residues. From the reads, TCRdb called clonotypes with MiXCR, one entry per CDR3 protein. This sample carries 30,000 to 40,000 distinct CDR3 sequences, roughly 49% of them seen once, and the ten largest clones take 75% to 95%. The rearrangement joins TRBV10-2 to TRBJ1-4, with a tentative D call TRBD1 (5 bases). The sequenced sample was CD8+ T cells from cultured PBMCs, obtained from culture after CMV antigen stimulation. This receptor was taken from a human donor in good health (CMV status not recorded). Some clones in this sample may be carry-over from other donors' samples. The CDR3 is CASSGGGELFF. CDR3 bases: TGCGCCAGCTCCGGGGGAGGTGAACTGTTTTTT.